These 2 T cell receptor beta chains share one sample of origin, sequenced in a study of blood T cell repertoires in COVID-19. Clones were sequenced by immunoSEQ multiplex PCR, and TCRdb holds only the in-frame ones, with some missing. The sample yields roughly 80,000 clones, around four fifths seen once. Sequenced material: peripheral blood. The receptors come from a human donor in a cohort sampled during active COVID-19.

This clone was detected ten times or more. The chain is built from TRBV25-1 and TRBJ2-2, with D possibly matching TRBD2 (7 bases). Germline CDR1 reads MGHDK; CDR2 reads SYGVNS. The germline V and J ends were trimmed by 5 bases and 3 bases, with 13 bases remaining between them. This CDR3 comprises 15 residues. The CDR3 DNA reads as TGTGCCAGCAGTCGACGAGGGGGGGACACCGGGGAGCTGTTTTTT. Encoded protein: CASSRRGGDTGELFF. The variable domain in full, completed from reference TRBV25-1 and TRBJ2-2, reads EADIYQTPRYLVIGTGKKITLECSQTMGHDKMYWYQQDPGMELHLIHYSYGVNSTEKGDLSSESTVSRIRTEHFPLTLESARPSHTSQYLCASSRRGGDTGELFFGEGSRLTVL.

The chain carries TRBV10-1 and TRBJ2-2; 10 bases line up with TRBD2. The germline gives CDR1 WNHNN, CDR2 SYGVQD (reference sequence). V gave up 6 bases and J gave up 3 bases; unmatched junction bases: 7. The CDR3 has 16 residues. The CDR3 protein is CASRTGTSADTGELFF. The CDR3 nucleotides read TGCGCCAGCAGGACCGGGACTAGCGCCGACACCGGGGAGCTGTTTTTT.